Below, one T cell receptor beta chain is given with its context. The data belong to a study of T cell responses to AZD1222 COVID-19 vaccine. V shed 4 bases and J shed 6 bases, with 12 bases lying between them. The CDR3 runs to 13 residues. Germline lookup yields CDR1 SQVTM and CDR2 ANQGSEA. Libraries were prepared by immunoSEQ multiplex PCR; TCRdb keeps only in-frame clonotypes and omits some of them. The sample contains around 130,000 clones, about nine tenths of which appear only once. This sequence joins TRBV29-1 and TRBJ2-2; D is unresolved. Source: peripheral blood, taken 28 days after the second AZD1222 dose. The clonotype originates from an adult who received the AZD1222 COVID-19 vaccine. The CDR3 sequence is CSVGLVSAGELFF. In DNA form, the CDR3 reads TGCAGCGTTGGACTTGTCTCCGCCGGGGAGCTGTTTTTT.